This T cell receptor beta chain was captured by sequencing in a study of tumor-infiltrating lymphocytes in primary liver carcinoma. Study results and caveats: Among the pair types, tumor region pairs showed more overlap than tumor-adjacent and tumor-blood pairs.

Between roughly 18 and 30 mg of unsorted bulk tissue served as the source from which RNA and DNA were co-extracted. Total RNA amounting to 500 ng was the source from which TCR beta cDNA was made with a constant-region primer. Sequencing libraries for TCR beta derived from three nested multiplex PCR rounds that used slightly modified ARM-PCR. For around 10 cycles apiece, the opening two PCR rounds ran with TRBV1-TRBV30 forward primers and a C-beta reverse primer. TCRdb fed the multiplex PCR reads into MiXCR, producing one record per CDR3 protein. The sample lists some 20,000 distinct CDR3 sequences; roughly 80% were seen once. With regard to this clonotype: Its antigen remains unidentified.

The CDR3 runs 13 residues. Germline lookup yields CDR1 MNHEY and CDR2 SVGAGI. The TCR comes from a woman in her 30s with primary liver carcinoma and hepatitis B virus infection. The gene calls are TRBV6-5 and TRBJ1-1, with D perhaps TRBD1 (6 bases). Specimen: liver tumor tissue from sampling region 4. Subset denoted: tumor region T4, right-lateral pole. The CDR3 here is CVNSWNREAEAFF. The DNA for the CDR3 is TGTGTCAACAGTTGGAACAGGGAGGCTGAAGCTTTCTTT.